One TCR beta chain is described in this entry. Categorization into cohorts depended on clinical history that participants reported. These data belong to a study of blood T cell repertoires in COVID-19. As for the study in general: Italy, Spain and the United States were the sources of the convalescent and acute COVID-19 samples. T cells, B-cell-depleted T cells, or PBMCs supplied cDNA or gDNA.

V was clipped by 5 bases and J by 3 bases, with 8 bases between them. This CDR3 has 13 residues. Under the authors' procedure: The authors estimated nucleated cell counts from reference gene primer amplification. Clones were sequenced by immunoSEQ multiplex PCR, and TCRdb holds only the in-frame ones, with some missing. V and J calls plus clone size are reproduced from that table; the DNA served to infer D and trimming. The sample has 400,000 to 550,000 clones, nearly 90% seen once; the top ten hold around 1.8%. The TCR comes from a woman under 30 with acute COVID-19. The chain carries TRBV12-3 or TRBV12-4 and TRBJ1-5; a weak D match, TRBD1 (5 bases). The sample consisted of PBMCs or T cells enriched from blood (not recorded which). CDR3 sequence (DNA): TGTGCCAGCAGTCAGGGATCCAATCAGCCCCAGCATTTT. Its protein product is CASSQGSNQPQHF.